This T cell receptor (beta chain) was captured in a study of PD-L1 blockade in urothelial cancer. On the study more broadly: Patients, treated from about 2014 onward, received atezolizumab 1,200 mg intravenously every 3 weeks. Median T cell yield from blood was about 150,000.

Study-wide findings and caveats: Clonality of blood TCR below the median before treatment predicted better survival.

Concerning this clone itself: The antigen is unknown.

CDR1 GTSNPN and CDR2 SVGIG come from the germline V gene (reference sequence). J gave up 4 bases and V 3 bases, and 4 bases lay outside the gene matches. The CDR3 loop spans 14 amino acids. Assay used: immunoSEQ multiplex PCR; TCRdb lists only in-frame clones, some missing. The sample has about 41,000 clones; roughly four fifths are singletons. Here the sequenced sample was PBMCs, taken around atezolizumab (anti-PD-L1) treatment. The V call is TRBV30, the J call TRBJ2-5; TRBD2 matches at 11 bases. The sequence was obtained from a man in his sixties with urothelial cancer. The CDR3: CAWSFGTSGETQYF. CDR3 nucleotide sequence: TGTGCCTGGAGCTTCGGGACTAGCGGAGAGACCCAGTACTTC.